The 26 T cell receptor beta chains reported below all come from one sample, sequenced in a study of T cells in localized non-small cell lung cancer. TCRdb keeps only in-frame clones here, not all; method: immunoSEQ multiplex PCR. The sample lists approximately 67,000 clones; about four fifths were seen once. The starting material was peripheral blood, obtained before any cancer treatment. These receptor sequences come from a female donor at least 60 years old with stage I lung adenocarcinoma.

This clone was seen only once. The rearrangement uses TRBV5-1 and TRBJ1-1, with 8 bases matching TRBD1. The CDR3 runs 16 residues. Germline CDR1 reads SGHRS; CDR2 reads YFSETQ. Trimming at V came to 3 bases and at J to 3 bases, leaving 10 bases not matched to a gene. The CDR3 spells CASSSGQGLGYTEAFF. In DNA form, the CDR3 reads TGCGCCAGCAGCTCAGGACAGGGCCTTGGGTACACTGAAGCTTTCTTT.

The chain is built from TRBV7-8 and TRBJ2-7; perhaps TRBD1 as D (6 bases). The germline CDR1 and CDR2 sequences are SGHVS and FQNEAQ. The length of the CDR3 is 13 residues. The V end was cut by 5 bases, the J end by 6 bases, with 14 bases between. DNA for the CDR3: TGTGCCAGCAGCCTAACAGGGCTCTCCGAGCAGTACTTC. Its protein product is CASSLTGLSEQYF.

The chain links TRBV6-1 to TRBJ2-2, with 7 positions matching TRBD1. The CDR3 totals 15 residues. With 2 bases clipped from V and 8 bases from J, the junction kept 8 bases outside the gene matches. Germline CDR1 reads MNHNS; CDR2 reads SASEGT. The DNA for the CDR3 is TGTGCCAGCAGTGAAAATTACAGGGGATCAGGGGAGCTGTTTTTT. Its translation is CASSENYRGSGELFF.

The gene calls are TRBV30 and TRBJ1-4; D gene uncertain. Per germline, CDR1 GTSNPN and CDR2 SVGIG (reference sequence). Between the trimmed V and J ends, which lost 1 base and 5 bases, there was a span of 11 bases. The CDR3 contains 14 residues. The CDR3 DNA follows: TGTGCCTGGAGTGCCACCGGGAACAATGAAAAACTGTTTTTT. This translates into CAWSATGNNEKLFF.

V gene TRBV7-6 combines with J gene TRBJ2-3, with 7 bases fitting TRBD2. The length of the CDR3 is 14 residues. V shed 5 bases and J 3 bases; nucleotides not matched to a gene: 5. Per the germline V gene, CDR1 is SGHVS and CDR2 is FNYEAQ. CDR3 protein: CASSPGLETDTQYF. The CDR3 DNA is TGTGCCAGCAGCCCCGGACTAGAAACAGATACGCAGTATTTT.

V and J are TRBV11-2 and TRBJ2-5, with TRBD2 matching over 8 bases. V lost 3 bases and J lost 4; bases outside the gene matches: 10. In germline, CDR1 is SGHAT, CDR2 FQNNGV. CDR3 length equals 16 residues. As DNA, the CDR3 is TGTGCCAGCAGCTTTCTGGTAGCGGGGTCAGGAGAGACCCAGTACTTC. Its protein product is CASSFLVAGSGETQYF.

The CDR3 protein is CASSPDSRHTEAFF. The DNA of the CDR3 is TGTGCCAGCAGTCCGGACAGCCGCCACACTGAAGCTTTCTTT. The V gene is TRBV6-5, the J gene TRBJ1-1; D is perhaps TRBD1 (6 bases). The CDR3 runs to 14 residues. Looked up from germline, CDR1 is MNHEY and CDR2 is SVGAGI. V was clipped by 5 bases and J by 3 bases, with 13 bases between them.

This chain links TRBV29-1 with TRBJ1-3; possible D gene TRBD1, 6 bases. Germline V lookup: CDR1 SQVTM, CDR2 ANQGSEA. The CDR3 runs 13 residues. The V gene lost 5 bases and the J gene lost 2 bases, with 10 bases spanning the gap. The chain's CDR3 is CSVQQGTGNTIYF. DNA of the CDR3: TGCAGCGTTCAACAGGGAACTGGAAACACCATATATTTT. Combining the CDR3 with reference TRBV29-1 and TRBJ1-3 gives the whole variable domain SAVISQKPSRDICQRGTSLTIQCQVDSQVTMMFWYRQQPGQSLTLIATANQGSEATYESGFVIDKFPISRPNLTFSTLTVSNMSPEDSSIYLCSVQQGTGNTIYFGEGSWLTVV.

The rearrangement uses TRBV19 and TRBJ1-5, with D possibly matching TRBD1 (6 bases). The ends were cut back, 5 bases at V and 2 bases at J, with 13 bases in the middle. The CDR3 length is 15 residues. Germline V gives CDR1 LNHDA, CDR2 SQIVND (reference sequence). The chain's CDR3 is CASSPRAGGNQPQHF. In DNA, the CDR3 is TGTGCCAGTAGTCCACGGGCAGGGGGCAATCAGCCCCAGCATTTT.

The chain couples TRBV2 to TRBJ2-4; TRBD1 agrees at 9 bases. After removal of 8 bases from V and 14 bases from J, the junction contained 7 bases not matched to a gene. The CDR3 extends over 11 amino acids. In germline, CDR1 is SNHLY, CDR2 FYNNEI. CDR3 in amino acids: CASVYRGREYF. In DNA form, the CDR3 reads TGTGCCAGCGTGTACAGGGGGCGTGAGTACTTC. The full variable domain, rest sourced from reference TRBV2 and TRBJ2-4, is EPEVTQTPSHQVTQMGQEVILRCVPISNHLYFYWYRQILGQKVEFLVSFYNNEISEKSEIFDDQFSVERPDGSNFTLKIRSTKLEDSAMYFCASVYRGREYFGAGTRLSVL.

The gene calls are TRBV2 and TRBJ2-6; no reliable D call. Germline V gene data show CDR1 as SNHLY and CDR2 as FYNNEI. This CDR3 has 16 amino acids. The germline V and J ends were trimmed by 8 bases and 0 bases, with 14 bases remaining between them. The CDR3 region is CASPRAALSGANVLTF. CDR3 sequence (DNA): TGTGCCAGCCCCAGAGCTGCGCTCTCTGGGGCCAACGTCCTGACTTTC. Together with reference TRBV2 and TRBJ2-6, the CDR3 gives the full variable domain: EPEVTQTPSHQVTQMGQEVILRCVPISNHLYFYWYRQILGQKVEFLVSFYNNEISEKSEIFDDQFSVERPDGSNFTLKIRSTKLEDSAMYFCASPRAALSGANVLTFGAGSRLTVL.

This chain joins TRBV5-4 and TRBJ1-1; D gene uncertain. Germline-derived CDR1 and CDR2 are SGHNT and YYREEE (reference sequence). There are 12 residues in the CDR3. Trimming removed 4 bases at V and 2 bases at J, with 6 bases between. The CDR3 protein is CASSPSNTEAFF. The CDR3, as DNA: TGTGCCAGCAGCCCGTCCAACACTGAAGCTTTCTTT.

Here the CDR3 DNA reads TGTGCCAGCAGCTCCGCGGGACTAGCGGGAGCCGAGAACACCGGGGAGCTGTTTTTT. Translated: CASSSAGLAGAENTGELFF. The rearrangement links TRBV7-9 to TRBJ2-2, with 14 bases matching TRBD2. The J segment lost 1 base and the V segment lost 4 bases, leaving 8 bases of the junction unmatched. The CDR3 spans 19 residues. Germline CDR1 reads SEHNR; CDR2 reads FQNEAQ (reference sequence). Full variable domain (missing parts from reference TRBV7-9 and TRBJ2-2): DTGVSQNPRHKITKRGQNVTFRCDPISEHNRLYWYRQTLGQGPEFLTYFQNEAQLEKSRLLSDRFSAERPKGSFSTLEIQRTEQGDSAMYLCASSSAGLAGAENTGELFFGEGSRLTVL.

This chain connects TRBV7-9 to TRBJ2-7, with D possibly being TRBD1 (7 bases). The germline V and J ends were trimmed by 5 bases and 6 bases, with 26 bases remaining between them. Germline V CDR1 and CDR2: SEHNR, FQNEAQ (reference sequence). This CDR3 spans 17 amino acids. CDR3 residues: CASSIPPQGRRVPEQYF. DNA of the CDR3: TGTGCCAGCAGCATCCCCCCACAGGGGAGGCGCGTTCCCGAGCAGTACTTC.

The chain combines TRBV9 with TRBJ2-1; the match to TRBD2 covers 10 bases. There are 17 residues in the CDR3. Germline-derived CDR1 and CDR2 are SGDLS and YYNGEE. V was clipped by 0 bases and J by 5 bases; unmatched bases: 8. CDR3 in DNA: TGTGCCAGCAGCGTAGGGGTGTCTAGCGGGAGAAACAATGAGCAGTTCTTC. This sequence encodes CASSVGVSSGRNNEQFF.

This clone turned up a few times. V gene TRBV6-5 combines with J gene TRBJ1-5, with D unclear. The germline gives CDR1 MNHEY, CDR2 SVGAGI. This CDR3 has 13 residues. V shed 5 bases and J shed 0 bases, with 5 bases lying between them. The CDR3 bases are TGTGCCAGCAGTCGATATAGCAATCAGCCCCAGCATTTT. Translation: CASSRYSNQPQHF.

Of note for this clone: It is unclear where the CDR3 begins or ends on the DNA, so no DNA is shown, and the CDR3 is as TCRdb lists it. This chain connects TRBV6-5 to TRBJ2-7; the table's TRBD2 call for D was not verified on the DNA. CDR1 is MNHEY and CDR2 is SVGAGI in the germline V gene. The CDR3 region is 14 residues in length, termini included. CDR3 region: CASSTSGRRYEQYF.

This sequence joins TRBV29-1 and TRBJ2-1, with D possibly matching TRBD2 (6 bases). Germline V gives CDR1 SQVTM, CDR2 ANQGSEA. The CDR3 loop spans 13 amino acids. V shed 4 bases and J shed 4 bases, with 11 bases lying between them. CDR3 region: CSVGGRGYNEQFF. Here the CDR3 DNA reads TGCAGCGTTGGCGGGCGGGGTTACAATGAGCAGTTCTTC.

The chain is built from TRBV7-3 and TRBJ1-2, with a tentative D call TRBD1 (6 bases). With 0 bases removed from V and 8 bases from J, the gap between germline ends came to 10 bases. The CDR3 extends over 13 amino acids. Germline values: CDR1 SGHTA, CDR2 FQGTGA. In nucleotides, the CDR3 is TGTGCCAGCAGCTTAACTTCGGGGGCCGGCTACACCTTC. Protein sequence: CASSLTSGAGYTF.

This chain links TRBV6-6 with TRBJ2-7; TRBD1 is a possible D gene (5 bases). Trimming pared 6 bases from V and 4 bases from J, leaving 19 bases between. The CDR3 has 15 residues. Per the germline V gene, CDR1 is MNHNY and CDR2 is SVGAGI (reference sequence). CDR3 nucleotide sequence: TGTGCCAGCAGACCGAATAGACAGTCTTCTTACGAGCAGTACTTC. It translates to CASRPNRQSSYEQYF.

The J gene is TRBJ1-1, the V gene TRBV7-2; D possibly corresponds to TRBD1 (5 bases). Trimming stripped 5 bases from V and 8 bases from J, with 21 bases between. The CDR3 is made up of 15 amino acids. The germline V gene encodes CDR1 SGHTA and CDR2 FQGNSA. CDR3 coding DNA: TGTGCCAGCAGCCCCGAGACTTCAGGGTTAAGGGAAGCTTTCTTT. Protein product: CASSPETSGLREAFF. The full variable domain, in which reference TRBV7-2 and TRBJ1-1 provide the parts outside the CDR3, is GAGVSQSPSNKVTEKGKDVELRCDPISGHTALYWYRQSLGQGLEFLIYFQGNSAPDKSGLPSDRFSAERTGGSVSTLTIQRTQQEDSAVYLCASSPETSGLREAFFGQGTRLTVV.

The V gene is TRBV6-5, the J gene TRBJ2-7; TRBD2 agrees at 8 bases. The trim removed 6 bases at V and 7 bases at J, leaving 2 bases unmatched. The CDR3 totals 11 residues. The V gene's germline CDR1 is MNHEY and CDR2 SVGAGI. The CDR3, as DNA: TGTGCCAGCAGGCGGGGGGTGGAGCAGTACTTC. Its protein is CASRRGVEQYF.

This clone occurred a few times. This chain links TRBV28 with TRBJ1-2, with a tentative D call TRBD1 (5 bases). Deletions cut 4 bases from V and 0 bases from J, with 12 bases between. The CDR3 spans 15 residues. Germline-derived CDR1 and CDR2 are MDHEN and SYDVKM. CDR3 amino acids: CASSYDRVANYGYTF. The CDR3 DNA sequence: TGTGCCAGCAGTTACGACAGAGTAGCTAACTATGGCTACACCTTC.

This chain connects TRBV5-6 to TRBJ1-4, with 8 nucleotides matching TRBD1. V lost 0 bases to trimming and J lost 2 bases; unmatched junction nucleotides: 3. Per germline, CDR1 SGHDT and CDR2 YYEEEE. The CDR3 runs to 16 residues. The CDR3: CASSLGQGRTNEKLFF. Written as DNA, the CDR3 is TGTGCCAGCAGCTTGGGACAGGGGAGGACTAATGAAAAACTGTTTTTT.

This chain's CDR3 is CASSNSGSSYEQYF. Here the CDR3 DNA reads TGTGCCAGCAGCAATAGCGGGAGCTCCTACGAGCAGTACTTC. The rearrangement joins TRBV5-4 to TRBJ2-7; 9 bases map to TRBD2. The germline gives CDR1 SGHNT, CDR2 YYREEE (reference sequence). The V and J ends lost 4 bases and 0 bases, in that order; junction bases with no gene match: 2. This CDR3 has 14 residues.

This chain joins TRBV6-5 and TRBJ2-7; D assignment may be TRBD1 or TRBD2 (5 bases each). Germline V gene data show CDR1 as MNHEY and CDR2 as SVGAGI. V was clipped by 5 bases and J by 2 bases, with 13 bases between them. The CDR3 extends over 14 amino acids. Here the CDR3 DNA reads TGTGCCAGCAGTGGGGGACGGGTTGCCTACGAGCAGTACTTC. It codes for CASSGGRVAYEQYF.